One sample yielded the 3 T cell receptor beta chains listed below, sequenced in a study of blood T cell repertoires in COVID-19. The protocol was immunoSEQ multiplex PCR, while the TCRdb copy is restricted to in-frame clones and leaves out a portion. The data show about 270,000 clones, roughly 83% seen once. The specimen was peripheral blood. The receptors originated from a human donor with COVID-19, enrolled during active disease. The donor label of this sample is uncertain.

This clone was recorded once. The rearrangement links TRBV2 to TRBJ2-3, with 9 nucleotides matching TRBD1. The junction had 7 bases not matched to a gene; V was cut back by 7 bases and J by 2 bases. The CDR3 spans 15 residues. CDR1 is SNHLY, CDR2 FYNNEI, per germline. Here the CDR3 DNA reads TGTGCCAGCATTCCGGACAGGGGTACCACAGATACGCAGTATTTT. It translates to CASIPDRGTTDTQYF.

This rearrangement joins TRBV6-2 or TRBV6-3 to TRBJ1-5; no definite D call. The CDR3 is 13 amino acids. V was clipped by 6 bases and J by 3 bases, with 9 bases between them. Germline CDR1 reads MNHEY; CDR2 reads SVGEGT. CDR3 loop: CASSLKHNQPQHF. The CDR3 bases are TGTGCCAGCAGCTTAAAACACAATCAGCCCCAGCATTTT.

The chain joins TRBV18 to TRBJ2-1, with D hard to call. The V and J ends lost 5 bases and 5 bases respectively, with 7 bases between them. CDR1 is KGHSH, CDR2 LQKENI, per germline. This CDR3 comprises 12 residues. This CDR3 is CASSRLDNEQFF. CDR3 in DNA: TGTGCCAGCTCAAGACTCGACAATGAGCAGTTCTTC. The whole variable domain, remainder taken from reference TRBV18 and TRBJ2-1, is NAGVMQNPRHLVRRRGQEARLRCSPMKGHSHVYWYRQLPEEGLKFMVYLQKENIIDESGMPKERFSAEFPKEGPSILRIQQVVRGDSAAYFCASSRLDNEQFFGPGTRLTVL.